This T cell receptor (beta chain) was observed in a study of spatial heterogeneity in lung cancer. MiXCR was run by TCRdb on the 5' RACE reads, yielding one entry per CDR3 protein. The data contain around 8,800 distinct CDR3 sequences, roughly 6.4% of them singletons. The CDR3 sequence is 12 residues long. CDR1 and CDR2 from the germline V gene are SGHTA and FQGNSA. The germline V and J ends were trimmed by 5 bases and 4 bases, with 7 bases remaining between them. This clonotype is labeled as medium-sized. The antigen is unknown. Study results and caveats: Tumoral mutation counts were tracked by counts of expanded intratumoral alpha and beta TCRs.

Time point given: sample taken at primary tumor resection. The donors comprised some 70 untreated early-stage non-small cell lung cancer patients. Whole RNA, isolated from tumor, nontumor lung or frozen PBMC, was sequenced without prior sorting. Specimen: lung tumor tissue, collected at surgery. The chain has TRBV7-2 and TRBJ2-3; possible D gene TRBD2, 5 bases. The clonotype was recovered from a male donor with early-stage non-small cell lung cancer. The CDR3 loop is CASSPGADTQYF. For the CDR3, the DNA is TGTGCCAGCAGCCCCGGGGCAGATACGCAGTATTTT.